This T cell receptor (beta chain) was profiled in a study of technical replicates of blood from a handful of donors. V was clipped by 3 bases and J by 2 bases, with 10 bases between them. The CDR3 length is 14 residues. CDR1 and CDR2 from the germline V gene are SGHTA and FQGTGA. This table comes from immunoSEQ multiplex PCR, and its TCRdb copy is limited to in-frame clones, with some not included. The table lists around 76,000 clones, less than 99% of them singletons. The sequence was obtained from a human donor in good health. The chain recombines TRBV7-3 with TRBJ2-5, with a possible D match to TRBD1 (5 bases). Sequencing was carried out using T cells isolated from PBMCs. CDR3 sequence: CASSLDRGQETQYF. CDR3 sequence (DNA): TGTGCCAGCAGCTTGGATAGGGGTCAAGAGACCCAGTACTTC.